This T cell receptor (beta chain) was observed in a study of blood T cells in healthy people across ages. Study background: Using template switching, researchers captured about one barcoded beta molecule for each two T cells.

This clonotype showed up many times. A second PCR of about 7 to 12 cycles used a sample-barcoded 5' primer and a J-beta primer mix. A single record per CDR3 protein comes from TCRdb applying MiXCR to the 5' RACE reads. This sample carries some 930,000 distinct CDR3 sequences, under 35% of them seen once, and the ten largest clones take about 9.4%. CDR1 is SGHTA, CDR2 FQGNSA, per germline. Trimming at V came to 5 bases and at J to 5 bases, leaving 6 bases not matched to a gene. The CDR3 covers 15 residues. The draw of peripheral blood yielded approximately 11 milliliters from each donor. The same specimen was also included in a second study, on T cells of mothers and their children. From that paper: Input to cDNA synthesis comprised all extracted RNA, at a ratio of approximately 1.5 ug per 15 ul. The second PCR's M1S primer added sample barcodes and 2-4 random nucleotides.

The sample taken for sequencing was blood. The clonotype comes from a woman aged 40-49 years in good health. The chain carries TRBV7-2 and TRBJ2-5, with 12 positions matching TRBD2. The CDR3 loop reads CASSKTSGGLETQYF. For the CDR3, the DNA is TGTGCCAGCAGCAAGACTAGCGGGGGATTGGAGACCCAGTACTTC.